Listed here is a single T cell receptor beta chain. Its antigen is as yet unknown. Germline-derived CDR1 and CDR2 are SGHTA and FQGNSA. The CDR3 consists of 12 residues. V lost 4 bases, J lost 7 bases, and 10 bases lay in between. The data were taken from a study of T cells after yellow fever vaccination. Points from the study as a whole: From the bulk population, abundant clonotypes could contaminate and appear within FACS-sorted repertoires.

Generation of TCR cDNA used 5'RACE template switching (which added a universal primer site and UMIs). In TCRdb, the 5' RACE reads were re-called with MiXCR into one record per CDR3 protein. In the table there are 100,000 to 150,000 distinct CDR3 sequences, around 7.4% of which are singletons. The sequenced sample was CD4+ T cells sorted from PBMCs, obtained 10 to 11 days after the first yellow fever vaccination. The receptor was isolated from a man aged 18 to 29 who received the YFV17D yellow fever vaccine. The rearrangement uses TRBV7-2 and TRBJ1-1; no clear D. The CDR3 nucleotides are TGTGCCAGCAGCTCCCTACGCGGTGAAGCTTTCTTT. It translates to CASSSLRGEAFF.